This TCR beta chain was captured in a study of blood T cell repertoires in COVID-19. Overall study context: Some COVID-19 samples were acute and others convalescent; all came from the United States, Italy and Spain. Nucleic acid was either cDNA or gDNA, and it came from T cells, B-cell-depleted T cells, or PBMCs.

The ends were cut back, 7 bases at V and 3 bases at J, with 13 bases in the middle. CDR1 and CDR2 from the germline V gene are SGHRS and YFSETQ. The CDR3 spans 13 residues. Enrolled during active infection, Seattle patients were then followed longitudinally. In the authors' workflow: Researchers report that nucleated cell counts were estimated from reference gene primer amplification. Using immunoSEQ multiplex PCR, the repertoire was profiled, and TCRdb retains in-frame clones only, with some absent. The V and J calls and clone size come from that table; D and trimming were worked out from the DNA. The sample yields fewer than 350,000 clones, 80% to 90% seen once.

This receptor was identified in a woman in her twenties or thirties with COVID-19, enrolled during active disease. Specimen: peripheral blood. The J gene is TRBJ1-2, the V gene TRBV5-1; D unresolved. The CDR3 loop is CASAPRSDYGYTF. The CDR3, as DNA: TGCGCCAGCGCGCCACGATCGGACTATGGCTACACCTTC.